A single T cell receptor beta chain is shown here with its context. This receptor's antigen is unknown. A much larger clone sits a single nucleotide away, making a read error possible. The data derive from a study of T cells in Graves' hyperthyroidism and ophthalmopathy (dated by TCRdb to about 2019). Regarding the complete study: Peripheral blood was collected at initial diagnosis, before any treatment. To identify distinguishing TCR V-J signatures, a discovery cohort of some 99 patients was used, comprising roughly 45 with Graves' ophthalmopathy and roughly 60 with stable Graves' hyperthyroidism. An independent validation cohort of under 20 hyperthyroidism patients and 17 patients who later progressed to ophthalmopathy tested prospective prediction of ophthalmopathy. The 80 to 100 discovery patients were randomly divided into training and test sets at a 7:3 ratio. In addition, the study compared T-cell repertoires in thyroid tissue and in blood from roughly 6 Graves' hyperthyroidism patients. After blood sampling, hyperthyroidism patients were treated with methimazole at a starting dose of 30 mg daily, and ophthalmopathy patients were treated with high-dose intravenous methylprednisolone. According to the paper, TCR Vbeta CDR3 sequencing was carried out on more than 120 peripheral blood samples, which came from approximately 41 ophthalmopathy, some 73 hyperthyroidism and about 17 progressor patients. Broader findings and caveats from the paper: A model built on a 13 V-J signature distinguished ophthalmopathy from stable hyperthyroidism, reaching about 88% sensitivity and 81.08% specificity in cross-validation and 80%/75% in testing. No statistical method was used to set the sample size in advance, and investigators knew the group allocation. Most expanded thyroid clonotypes (frequency above 0.001) were also detected in blood, suggesting blood repertoires may reflect thyroid immune responses. In validation, progression to ophthalmopathy was predicted by the model with nearly 71% sensitivity and 72.22% specificity, a median of approximately 6.5 months before onset.

Between the V and J ends, shortened by 8 bases and 6 bases respectively, the junction contains 7 bases. CDR1 and CDR2 were assigned from the germline V gene as ENHRY and SYGVKD. The CDR3 measures 11 amino acids from cysteine to phenylalanine. Just the 33-base CDR3 DNA is kept, in frame starting at base 1. The TCR beta CDR3 regions were amplified from the RNA transcripts. The first round of RT-PCR for the TCR CDR3 was performed with the HTBI primer set and the Qiagen OneStep RT-PCR kit. A second multiplex PCR round built the libraries, followed by size selection and purification. Libraries were sequenced paired-end with 100 bp reads on an Illumina HiSeq2000. On the authors' methods: SOAPnuke was used to process the raw data, removing reads that contained adapters or uncalled bases, had a mean Phred below 15, or lacked an exact match to the constant primer or identifier. COPE v1.2.5 was used to merge high-quality paired reads, and clonotypes were defined as unique nucleotide sequences. Clonotypes were aligned to IMGT TRBV, TRBD and TRBJ reference segments using MiTCR v1.1. The analysis included only V-J combinations with a frequency above 0.0001, which together covered around 99% of the repertoires. A TCS score was defined as the ratio of F50 (clonal expansion) to E x V (chaos), with BLOSUM62-based TCRdist applied between CDR3 peptides within each V-J. Welch's t-statistics and random forest reduced fewer than 550 V-J features to fewer than 15, which were used in a naive Bayes classifier (R e1071). The similarity between thyroid and blood repertoires was quantified using the Morisita-Horn index. TCRdb trimmed the raw reads at Q25, called clones with MiXCR and kept productive beta chains. One record per CDR3 amino acid sequence lists the most common genes and DNA. TCRdb assigned the V and J calls; the authors' analysis was not used. The sample includes 600,000 to 800,000 distinct CDR3 sequences, with 35% observed a single time. Around 30% of the sample comes from the top ten.

Stable Graves' hyperthyroidism was defined as the absence of progression to ophthalmopathy over 18 months of follow-up. Hyperthyroidism patients were newly diagnosed, with disease duration under 2 months, and aged 18 to 65 years. Any patient with an uncontrolled infection, another autoimmune disease, pregnancy or lactation was excluded. Diagnoses were established on the basis of clinical symptoms, serum thyroxine and TRAb, thyroid ultrasound, and orbital computed tomography. PBMCs were separated from about 10 ml of fresh peripheral blood using Ficoll-Paque density gradient centrifugation. Trizol reagent was used to extract total RNA, and RNA quality was then checked on an Agilent 2100 Bioanalyzer.

The sequencing sample was made of blood. This clonotype originated in a woman between 40 and 50 years old with Graves' hyperthyroidism. The receptor chain draws on TRBV10-3 and TRBJ2-2; confidence is insufficient to name the D gene. The DNA sequence is given as TGTGCCATCCTGGGCGCCGGGGAGCTGTTTTTT. It translates to CAILGAGELFF.